This T cell receptor (beta chain) was observed in a study of tumor-infiltrating lymphocytes in localized non-small cell lung cancer (dated by TCRdb to the early 2020s). In terms of the full investigation: The cohort included patients whose samples were collected after neoadjuvant chemotherapy, as well as both smokers and never-smokers and several histologies. Each patient contributed resected tumor tissue and uninvolved lung tissue from the same patient, described as non-adjacent to the tumor. TCR sequencing was one of several integrated assays, alongside flow cytometry, multiplex immunofluorescence, RNA-seq, exome sequencing and proteomics, applied to the same patients. In total, the ICON cohort was made up of over a hundred surgical patients who had localized non-small cell lung cancer and whose tumors were resected. A total of under 65 patients were part of the paired comparison of immunoSEQ T-cell fraction between tumor and uninvolved lung. Study-level results and caveats: Assay coverage varied across patients depending on available tissue quantity, so only a subset of the cohort had TCR sequencing. Recurrence-free survival showed no association with tumor T-cell fraction from TCR sequencing (p = 0.61). Higher T cell infiltration in tumors than in uninvolved lung tissue was supported by TCRbeta sequencing, consistent with immunofluorescence CD3 counts. The TCR-derived T-cell fraction showed no difference between the flow cytometry-defined immunotypes IM1 (good prognosis) and IM2 (poor prognosis). Because different assays used different pieces of the same tissue, intratumor heterogeneity could not be separated from technical variation.

This clone was detected a few times. No cognate antigen has been identified for it. Within one base of it there is no much larger clone, and no base qualities were kept. In the germline V gene, CDR1 corresponds to SGHVS and CDR2 to FNYEAQ. Its CDR3 holds 13 amino acids, cysteine through phenylalanine. The retained sequence is limited to the CDR3, 39 bases, with the frame set at the first base. Cut back by 1 base and 2 bases, the V and J ends lie 5 bases apart. The immunoSEQ assay used for TCR sequencing gave the T-cell fraction in both tumor and uninvolved lung tissue. Regarding the original processing steps: For survival analysis, patients were split into high (upper tertile) and low (lower two tertiles) T-cell fraction groups and compared by log-rank test. A signed-rank test was used to test paired tumor versus uninvolved lung differences in T-cell fraction. Sourced from immuneACCESS, this table was stored by TCRdb with only in-frame sequences that have V and J called. A share of the clones is absent; for the studies checked, an unresolved V gene accounts for under half, and the remainder has no known explanation. For V, J and clone size, that table is used; D and trimming come from the DNA. The sample table lists about 16,000 clones, about 48% of them with a count of one. Clones ranked in the top ten supply about 16% of the sample.

Patient enrollment in ICON started in 2016, and the final patient was enrolled in 2018. From a subcohort of approximately 76 patients, fresh tumor and matched uninvolved tissue were collected for in-depth immune analyses, including TCR sequencing. TCR sequencing was performed on DNA isolated from bulk tissue, without cell sorting. The rearrangement joined TRBV7-6 to TRBJ1-2; the D gene cannot be named for sure. The sample comprised lung tumor tissue. This receptor was identified in a human donor with non-small cell lung cancer. Here is the DNA: TGTGCCAGCAGCTTAGAGGAGAACTATGGCTACACCTTC. Its amino acids are CASSLEENYGYTF.